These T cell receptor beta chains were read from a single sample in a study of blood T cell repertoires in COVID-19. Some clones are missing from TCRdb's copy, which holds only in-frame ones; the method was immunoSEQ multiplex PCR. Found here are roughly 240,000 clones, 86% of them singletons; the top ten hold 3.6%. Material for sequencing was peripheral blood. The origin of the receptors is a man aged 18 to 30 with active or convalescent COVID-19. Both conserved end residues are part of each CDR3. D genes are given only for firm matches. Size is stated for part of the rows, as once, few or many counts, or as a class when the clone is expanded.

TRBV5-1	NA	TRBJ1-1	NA	TGCGCCAGCAGCTTGATACAGAGCGAAGCTTTCTTT	CASSLIQSEAFF
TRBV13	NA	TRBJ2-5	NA	TGTGCCAGCAGCTTAGATGCGGAGACCCAGTACTTC	CASSLDAETQYF
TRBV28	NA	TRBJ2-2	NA	TGTGCCAGCAGTTTGGTGGCAGTATACACCGGGGAGCTGTTTTTT	CASSLVAVYTGELFF
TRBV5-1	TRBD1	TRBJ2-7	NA	TGCGCCAGCAGCTTAAGACAGGGGTCCTACGAGCAGTACTTC	CASSLRQGSYEQYF
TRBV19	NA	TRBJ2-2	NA	TGTGCCAGTAGGGTGACTCACACCGGGGAGCTGTTTTTT	CASRVTHTGELFF
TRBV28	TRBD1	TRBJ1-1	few	TGTGCCAGCACCTTACAGGGGGCAGGGAACACTGAAGCTTTCTTT	CASTLQGAGNTEAFF
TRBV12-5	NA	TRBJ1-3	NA	TGTGCTAGTGCCCAAGACAGCTCTGGAAACACCATATATTTT	CASAQDSSGNTIYF
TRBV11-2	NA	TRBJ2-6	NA	TGTGCCAGCAGCTTCGGGGGGCTTGAGGTCTTCTCTGGGGCCAACGTCCTGACTTTC	CASSFGGLEVFSGANVLTF
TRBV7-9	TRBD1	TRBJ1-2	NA	TGTGCCAGCAGCTTAGTCCCGACAGGGAGAGTGGGAGGCTACACCTTC	CASSLVPTGRVGGYTF
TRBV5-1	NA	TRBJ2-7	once	TGCGCCAGCAGCTTGAGCGACCTGCTAGGTCAATACGAGCAGTACTTC	CASSLSDLLGQYEQYF
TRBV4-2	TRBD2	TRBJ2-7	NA	TGTGCCAGCAGCCAGGCACTAGCGGGGGTTGAGCAGTACTTC	CASSQALAGVEQYF
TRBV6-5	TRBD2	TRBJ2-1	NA	TGTGCCAGCAGTTACGGGACTAGAGAGCAGTTCTTC	CASSYGTREQFF
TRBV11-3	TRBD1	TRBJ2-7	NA	TGTGCCAGCAGCGGGGGACAGGGACCCTACGAGCAGTACTTC	CASSGGQGPYEQYF
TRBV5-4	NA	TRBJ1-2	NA	TGTGCCAGCAGCTTGGAAATAACAGAATACGAGAACACCTTC	CASSLEITEYENTF
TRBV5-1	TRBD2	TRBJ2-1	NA	TGCGCCAGCAGCTCTACTAGCGGGAGGGCCAATGAGCAGTTCTTC	CASSSTSGRANEQFF
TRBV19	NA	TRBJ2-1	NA	TGTGCCAGTAGGGTCTCTAGTACCTATTACAATGAGCAGTTCTTC	CASRVSSTYYNEQFF
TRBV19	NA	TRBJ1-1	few	TGTGCCAGTAGCTGGGAGGGGAACACTGAAGCTTTCTTT	CASSWEGNTEAFF
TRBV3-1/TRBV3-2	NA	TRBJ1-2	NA	TGTGCCTGCACGGTCAGGGCCCTTGGCTACACCTTC	CACTVRALGYTF
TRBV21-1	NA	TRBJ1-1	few	TGTGCCAGCAGCAAAGCTGGGGGCTTGGGCACTGAAGCTTTCTTT	CASSKAGGLGTEAFF
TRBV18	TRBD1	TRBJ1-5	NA	TGTGCCAGCTCCCGGGACAGGGACTCGATCCCCCAGCATTTT	CASSRDRDSIPQHF
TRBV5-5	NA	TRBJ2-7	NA	TGTGCCAGCAGCTTGGGTAGCTCCCTCTACGAGCAGTACTTC	CASSLGSSLYEQYF
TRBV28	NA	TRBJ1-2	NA	TGTGCCAGCAGTTTAGGAGGTACGGCGCCCTATGGCTACACCTTC	CASSLGGTAPYGYTF
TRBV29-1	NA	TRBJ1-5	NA	TGCAGCGTTTGTGATACGGGTCAGCCCCAGCATTTT	CSVCDTGQPQHF
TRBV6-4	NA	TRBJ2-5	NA	TGTGCCAGCAGTCGCCGGACGGAGGCACAAGAGACCCAGTACTTC	CASSRRTEAQETQYF
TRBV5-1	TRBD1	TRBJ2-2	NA	TGCGCCAGCAGCTCGGTGGGACAGGGGAACACCGGGGAGCTGTTTTTT	CASSSVGQGNTGELFF
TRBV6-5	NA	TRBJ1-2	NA	TGTGCCAGCAGCCGTGCCTGGGCGGGGGGCTATGGCTACACCTTC	CASSRAWAGGYGYTF
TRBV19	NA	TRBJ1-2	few	TGTGCCAGTACCCCCCGGGACTATGGCTACACCTTC	CASTPRDYGYTF
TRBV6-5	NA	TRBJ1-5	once	TGTGCCAGCTCTAGGATCGGTCAGCCCCAGCATTTT	CASSRIGQPQHF
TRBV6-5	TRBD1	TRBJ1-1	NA	TGTGCCAGCAGCGACAGGGTGCACACTGAAGCTTTCTTT	CASSDRVHTEAFF
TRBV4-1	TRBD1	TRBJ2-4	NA	TGCGCCAGCAGCCACGAGACAGGGGCCACCAAAAACATTCAGTACTTC	CASSHETGATKNIQYF
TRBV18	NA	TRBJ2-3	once	TGTGCCAGCTCACCACCGCTTAGGGAGGCAGATACGCAGTATTTT	CASSPPLREADTQYF
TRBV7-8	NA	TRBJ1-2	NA	TGTGCCAGCAGCTTACGGGGTTCGAACTATGGCTACACCTTC	CASSLRGSNYGYTF
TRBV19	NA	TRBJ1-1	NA	TGTGCCAGTAGTTTGACCCGGGGGGAAACTGAAGCTTTCTTT	CASSLTRGETEAFF
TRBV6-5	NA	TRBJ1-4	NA	TGTGCCAGCAGGGTGGTTTCAGAACTGTTTTTT	CASRVVSELFF
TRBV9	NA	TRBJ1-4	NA	TGTGCCAGCAGGAAAGACAAGCCTGCGGGATTGCTGTTTTTT	CASRKDKPAGLLFF
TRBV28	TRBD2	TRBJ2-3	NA	TGTGCCAGCCGAATCATTGCGGGGGGGGATACGCAGTATTTT	CASRIIAGGDTQYF
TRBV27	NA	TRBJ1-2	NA	TGTGCCAGCCGTGATCCGGGGGCTAACTATGGCTACACCTTC	CASRDPGANYGYTF